Each of the 7 T cell receptor beta chains below was sequenced from the same sample in a study of patients and donors after allogeneic stem cell transplantation. TCRdb itself ran the RT-PCR reads through MiXCR, one entry per CDR3 protein. The profile shows 900,000 to 1,000,000 distinct CDR3 sequences, more than 15% of them singletons. The sample taken for sequencing was blood, either unsorted or a sorted T cell fraction (not recorded which). Source of these receptors: a human donor who was either an allogeneic HSCT recipient or a stem cell or donor lymphocyte infusion donor (not recorded which). It is not recorded whose cells these are; they may come from a transplant donor.

The rearrangement uses TRBV4-3 and TRBJ2-7, with D uncertain. The CDR3 sequence is 13 residues long. V was trimmed by 2 bases and J by 1 base, leaving 6 bases between them. The V gene's germline CDR1 is LGHNA and CDR2 YSLEER. The CDR3 loop is CASSQHTSYEQYF. CDR3 DNA sequence: TGCGCCAGCAGCCAACACACATCCTACGAGCAGTACTTC.

This clonotype has ten or more counts. V usage is TRBV29-1 and J usage is TRBJ2-5; D perhaps matches TRBD1 (5 bases). V dropped 5 bases and J dropped 2 bases, with 9 bases sitting between them. Germline values: CDR1 SQVTM, CDR2 ANQGSEA. This CDR3 has 12 amino acids. CDR3 coding DNA: TGCAGCGTTCCCGACAGACAAGAGACCCAGTACTTC. Translating gives CSVPDRQETQYF.

This clonotype was counted ten times or more. The chain is built from TRBV12-3 or TRBV12-4 and TRBJ1-2; 7 bases match TRBD1. The V gene end was trimmed by 6 bases and the J gene end by 2 bases; junction bases not matched to a gene: 3. This CDR3 is 13 amino acids long. This CDR3 is CASSPQGNYGYTF. In nucleotides, the CDR3 is TGTGCCAGCAGCCCACAGGGGAACTATGGCTACACCTTC.

This clonotype was seen at least ten times. The chain recombines TRBV12-3 or TRBV12-4 with TRBJ2-7; the match to TRBD1 covers 8 bases. CDR3 size: 14 residues. V lost 3 bases, J lost 4 bases, and 5 bases stayed unmatched. The CDR3: CASSFRRGPYEQYF. The DNA for the CDR3 is TGTGCCAGCAGTTTTCGCAGGGGGCCTTACGAGCAGTACTTC.

Many counts were recorded for this clonotype. The rearrangement links TRBV20-1 to TRBJ2-3; the D is unclear. CDR1 and CDR2 from the germline V gene are DFQATT and SNEGSKA (reference sequence). This CDR3 spans 16 amino acids. V was cut by 0 bases and J by 0 bases, with 13 bases left in between. CDR3 in DNA: TGCAGTGCTAGAGATCCAACAGACATAAGCACAGATACGCAGTATTTT. Translation: CSARDPTDISTDTQYF.

This clonotype was counted ten times or more. CDR3 in DNA: TGTGCCAGCAGCTTCACAGGGGCCTACGAGCAGTACTTC. This sequence encodes CASSFTGAYEQYF. V gene TRBV11-1 combines with J gene TRBJ2-7, with 7 bases identical to TRBD1. This CDR3 spans 13 amino acids. With V trimmed by 3 bases and J by 2 bases, 1 base remained unmatched. The germline V gene encodes CDR1 SGHAT and CDR2 FQDESV (reference sequence).

The chain employs TRBV20-1 and TRBJ2-1; TRBD2 agrees at 7 bases. Germline CDR1 is DFQATT and CDR2 is SNEGSKA (reference sequence). With 2 bases clipped from V and 4 bases from J, the junction kept 8 bases outside the gene matches. CDR3 length: 15 residues. CDR3 residues: CSARRLGEGYNEQFF. CDR3 nucleotide sequence: TGCAGTGCTAGACGACTGGGGGAGGGTTACAATGAGCAGTTCTTC.